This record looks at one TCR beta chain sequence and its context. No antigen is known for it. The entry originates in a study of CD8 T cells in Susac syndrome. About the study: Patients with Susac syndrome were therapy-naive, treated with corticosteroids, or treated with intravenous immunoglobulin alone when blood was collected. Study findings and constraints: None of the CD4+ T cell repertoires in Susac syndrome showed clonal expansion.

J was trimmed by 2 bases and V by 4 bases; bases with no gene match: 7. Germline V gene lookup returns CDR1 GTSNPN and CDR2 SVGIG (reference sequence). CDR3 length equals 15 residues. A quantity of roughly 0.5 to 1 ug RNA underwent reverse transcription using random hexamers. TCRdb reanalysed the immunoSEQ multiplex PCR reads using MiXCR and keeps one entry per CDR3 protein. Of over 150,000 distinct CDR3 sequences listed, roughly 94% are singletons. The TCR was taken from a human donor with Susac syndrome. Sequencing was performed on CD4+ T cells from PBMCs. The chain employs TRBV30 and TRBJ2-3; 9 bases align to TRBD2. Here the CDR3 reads CAWTRLAGPTDTQYF. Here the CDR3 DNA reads TGTGCCTGGACCAGGCTAGCGGGACCCACAGATACGCAGTATTTT.